The rows below give T cell receptor beta chains drawn from one sample of a study of blood T cell repertoires in COVID-19. Generated by immunoSEQ multiplex PCR, the TCRdb table keeps only in-frame clones and is missing some. The table records around 26,000 clones, over 90% of them present only once. Source material: peripheral blood. These receptor sequences come from a human donor in a cohort sampled during active COVID-19. The CDR3 runs from the conserved cysteine through the conserved F or W. Fields, in order: D gene, J gene, clone size, V gene, CDR3 protein, CDR3 DNA. The D gene is left open where the match is weak. The size of a clone is reported for some rows only, either as once, few or many, or as a class for expanded clones.

D gene: TRBD2
J gene: TRBJ2-3
clone size: -
V gene: TRBV4-2
CDR3 protein: CASSHPPQGGSSDTQYF
CDR3 DNA: TGTGCCAGCAGCCACCCCCCCCAAGGCGGGAGCTCAGATACGCAGTATTTT

D gene: -
J gene: TRBJ2-3
clone size: once
V gene: TRBV28
CDR3 protein: CASSLRTNTQYF
CDR3 DNA: TGTGCCAGCAGTCTCCGGACAAATACGCAGTATTTT

D gene: TRBD2
J gene: TRBJ2-5
clone size: -
V gene: TRBV18
CDR3 protein: CASSLFRGEETQYF
CDR3 DNA: TGTGCCAGCTCATTATTCCGGGGGGAAGAGACCCAGTACTTC

D gene: TRBD2
J gene: TRBJ2-2
clone size: -
V gene: TRBV30
CDR3 protein: CASTGQGGTGELFF
CDR3 DNA: TGTGCTTCAACTGGGCAGGGAGGGACCGGGGAGCTGTTTTTT

D gene: -
J gene: TRBJ1-2
clone size: -
V gene: TRBV7-2
CDR3 protein: CASSFQTDNYGYTF
CDR3 DNA: TGTGCCAGCAGCTTCCAGACAGATAACTATGGCTACACCTTC

D gene: TRBD1
J gene: TRBJ1-4
clone size: once
V gene: TRBV2
CDR3 protein: CAGDRGNEKLFF
CDR3 DNA: TGTGCCGGGGACAGGGGCAATGAAAAACTGTTTTTT

D gene: TRBD2
J gene: TRBJ2-5
clone size: once
V gene: TRBV7-9
CDR3 protein: CASSLWAGGAQETQYF
CDR3 DNA: TGTGCCAGCAGCTTGTGGGCGGGGGGGGCGCAGGAGACCCAGTACTTC

D gene: -
J gene: TRBJ1-3
clone size: -
V gene: TRBV5-8
CDR3 protein: CASSSHNLDTIYF
CDR3 DNA: TGTGCCAGCAGCTCCCACAACCTGGACACCATATATTTT

D gene: -
J gene: TRBJ2-7
clone size: -
V gene: TRBV5-1
CDR3 protein: CASSSGTYEQYF
CDR3 DNA: TGCGCCAGCAGCTCGGGGACCTACGAGCAGTACTTC

D gene: -
J gene: TRBJ2-5
clone size: -
V gene: TRBV19
CDR3 protein: CASSVGTRLQETQYF
CDR3 DNA: TGTGCCAGTAGCGTCGGTACGCGTCTTCAAGAGACCCAGTACTTC

D gene: TRBD2
J gene: TRBJ2-7
clone size: once
V gene: TRBV5-5
CDR3 protein: CASSPDSSGRVYEQYF
CDR3 DNA: TGTGCCAGCAGCCCCGACTCCAGCGGGAGAGTATACGAGCAGTACTTC

D gene: -
J gene: TRBJ1-3
clone size: -
V gene: TRBV7-9
CDR3 protein: CASSLINSGNTIYF
CDR3 DNA: TGTGCCAGCAGCCTTATTAACTCTGGAAACACCATATATTTT

D gene: TRBD1
J gene: TRBJ1-2
clone size: -
V gene: TRBV28
CDR3 protein: CASSNGQGRGGYTF
CDR3 DNA: TGTGCCAGCAGCAACGGACAGGGCAGGGGTGGCTACACCTTC

D gene: -
J gene: TRBJ2-4
clone size: -
V gene: TRBV30
CDR3 protein: CALMPRDTNIQYF
CDR3 DNA: TGTGCCCTCATGCCAAGGGACACGAACATTCAGTACTTC

D gene: -
J gene: TRBJ2-7
clone size: -
V gene: TRBV19
CDR3 protein: CASRLGTSSSYEQYF
CDR3 DNA: TGTGCCAGTAGACTCGGGACTTCCAGCTCCTACGAGCAGTACTTC

D gene: -
J gene: TRBJ2-5
clone size: -
V gene: TRBV5-4
CDR3 protein: CASSLGSGRNGETQYF
CDR3 DNA: TGTGCCAGCAGCTTGGGCTCAGGGAGGAATGGAGAGACCCAGTACTTC

D gene: TRBD1
J gene: TRBJ2-7
clone size: -
V gene: TRBV29-1
CDR3 protein: CSVGGQGYEQYF
CDR3 DNA: TGCAGCGTTGGGGGACAGGGCTACGAGCAGTACTTC

D gene: TRBD1
J gene: TRBJ2-7
clone size: -
V gene: TRBV18
CDR3 protein: CASSRDSSYEQYF
CDR3 DNA: TGTGCCAGCTCCCGGGACAGCTCCTACGAGCAGTACTTC

D gene: TRBD1
J gene: TRBJ1-1
clone size: -
V gene: TRBV11-2
CDR3 protein: CASRPNRGRTEAFF
CDR3 DNA: TGTGCCAGCAGACCAAACAGGGGGAGGACTGAAGCTTTCTTT

D gene: TRBD1
J gene: TRBJ2-7
clone size: -
V gene: TRBV7-8
CDR3 protein: CASSLAGTGASYEQYF
CDR3 DNA: TGTGCCAGCAGCTTAGCCGGGACAGGGGCATCCTACGAGCAGTACTTC

D gene: -
J gene: TRBJ1-4
clone size: -
V gene: TRBV10-1
CDR3 protein: CASSGRSGEKLFF
CDR3 DNA: TGCGCCAGCAGTGGACGGAGTGGTGAAAAACTGTTTTTT

D gene: TRBD1
J gene: TRBJ1-5
clone size: -
V gene: TRBV19
CDR3 protein: CASSKTGGRQPQHF
CDR3 DNA: TGTGCCAGTAGTAAAACAGGGGGTAGGCAGCCCCAGCATTTT

D gene: -
J gene: TRBJ1-2
clone size: -
V gene: TRBV5-1
CDR3 protein: CASAGAGIYGYTF
CDR3 DNA: TGCGCCAGCGCGGGGGCGGGGATCTATGGCTACACCTTC

D gene: -
J gene: TRBJ2-2
clone size: -
V gene: TRBV2
CDR3 protein: CASSEAVLPGSGELFF
CDR3 DNA: TGTGCCAGCAGTGAAGCGGTCCTACCCGGGAGCGGGGAGCTGTTTTTT

D gene: -
J gene: TRBJ1-3
clone size: -
V gene: TRBV7-9
CDR3 protein: CASSPTNSGNTIYF
CDR3 DNA: TGTGCCAGCAGCCCGACTAACTCTGGAAACACCATATATTTT

D gene: TRBD1
J gene: TRBJ2-3
clone size: -
V gene: TRBV4-3
CDR3 protein: CASSIHTGAGGSDTQYF
CDR3 DNA: TGCGCCAGCAGTATCCACACGGGCGCAGGGGGTTCAGATACGCAGTATTTT

D gene: -
J gene: TRBJ2-2
clone size: -
V gene: TRBV3-1/TRBV3-2
CDR3 protein: CASSQGTLGDTNTGELFF
CDR3 DNA: TGTGCCAGCAGCCAAGGGACACTGGGTGACACGAACACCGGGGAGCTGTTTTTT

D gene: TRBD1
J gene: TRBJ1-5
clone size: -
V gene: TRBV24-1
CDR3 protein: CATGTGGQPQHF
CDR3 DNA: TGTGCCACCGGAACAGGGGGACAGCCCCAGCATTTT

D gene: -
J gene: TRBJ1-2
clone size: -
V gene: TRBV12-3/TRBV12-4
CDR3 protein: CASRRTEAYGYTF
CDR3 DNA: TGTGCCAGCAGAAGGACAGAGGCCTATGGCTACACCTTC

D gene: -
J gene: TRBJ1-1
clone size: -
V gene: TRBV24-1
CDR3 protein: CATSDSKNTEAFF
CDR3 DNA: TGTGCCACCAGTGATTCCAAGAACACTGAAGCTTTCTTT

D gene: TRBD2
J gene: TRBJ2-3
clone size: -
V gene: TRBV28
CDR3 protein: CATSSGSADTQYF
CDR3 DNA: TGTGCCACCTCTAGCGGGAGCGCAGATACGCAGTATTTT

D gene: TRBD1
J gene: TRBJ2-7
clone size: -
V gene: TRBV29-1
CDR3 protein: CSTQGSFSEQYF
CDR3 DNA: TGCAGCACACAGGGGTCCTTCTCCGAGCAGTACTTC

D gene: -
J gene: TRBJ2-1
clone size: once
V gene: TRBV12-3/TRBV12-4
CDR3 protein: CASSPHTGNEQFF
CDR3 DNA: TGTGCCAGCAGCCCACACACAGGGAATGAGCAGTTCTTC

D gene: -
J gene: TRBJ2-7
clone size: -
V gene: TRBV6-4
CDR3 protein: CASIFPRALPSYYEQYF
CDR3 DNA: TGTGCCAGCATCTTCCCCAGGGCCCTCCCTTCATACTACGAGCAGTACTTC

D gene: TRBD1
J gene: TRBJ1-1
clone size: -
V gene: TRBV18
CDR3 protein: CASSPLPGGMNIEAFF
CDR3 DNA: TGTGCCAGCTCACCTCTTCCAGGGGGGATGAACATTGAAGCTTTCTTT

D gene: TRBD1
J gene: TRBJ2-1
clone size: -
V gene: TRBV5-1
CDR3 protein: CASSLGPGTGAYNEQFF
CDR3 DNA: TGCGCCAGCAGCTTGGGCCCCGGGACAGGGGCCTACAATGAGCAGTTCTTC

D gene: TRBD2
J gene: TRBJ2-5
clone size: -
V gene: TRBV2
CDR3 protein: CASSESGSSGETQYF
CDR3 DNA: TGTGCCAGCAGTGAGAGCGGGAGTAGTGGGGAGACCCAGTACTTC

D gene: -
J gene: TRBJ1-5
clone size: -
V gene: TRBV18
CDR3 protein: CASSRAGGNQPQHF
CDR3 DNA: TGTGCCAGCTCCCGGGCGGGGGGCAATCAGCCCCAGCATTTT

D gene: TRBD1
J gene: TRBJ2-7
clone size: once
V gene: TRBV24-1
CDR3 protein: CATTRGSRDYEQYF
CDR3 DNA: TGTGCCACCACCAGGGGGAGCCGAGACTACGAGCAGTACTTC

D gene: TRBD2
J gene: TRBJ2-7
clone size: -
V gene: TRBV6-5
CDR3 protein: CATTRGERDYYEQYF
CDR3 DNA: TGTGCCACCACAAGAGGCGAGCGGGATTACTACGAGCAGTACTTC

D gene: -
J gene: TRBJ1-1
clone size: -
V gene: TRBV30
CDR3 protein: CAWTLGRVRNTEAFF
CDR3 DNA: TGTGCCTGGACTCTAGGGCGGGTTAGGAACACTGAAGCTTTCTTT

D gene: TRBD1
J gene: TRBJ2-7
clone size: -
V gene: TRBV6-1
CDR3 protein: CASSGDRGSQTTYEQYF
CDR3 DNA: TGTGCCAGCAGTGGCGACAGGGGATCCCAGACAACCTACGAGCAGTACTTC

D gene: -
J gene: TRBJ2-5
clone size: -
V gene: TRBV27
CDR3 protein: CASSLTWTNQETQYF
CDR3 DNA: TGTGCCAGCAGTTTAACCTGGACAAACCAAGAGACCCAGTACTTC

D gene: TRBD1
J gene: TRBJ1-2
clone size: few
V gene: TRBV11-2
CDR3 protein: CASSPGQALMGYGYTF
CDR3 DNA: TGTGCCAGCAGCCCGGGACAGGCTCTTATGGGATATGGCTACACCTTC